This T cell receptor (beta chain) was recovered during a study of early T cells in non-severe SARS-CoV-2 infection. Each single cDNA molecule received a unique molecular identifier. TCRdb used MiXCR to reprocess the 5' RACE reads, holding one entry per CDR3 protein. The sample comprises 25,000 to 35,000 distinct CDR3 sequences, approximately 5.4% of which are singletons, and roughly 13% rests with the top ten. With V trimmed by 6 bases and J by 5 bases, 11 bases remained unmatched. In germline, CDR1 is MNHEY, CDR2 SVGAGI. The length of the CDR3 is 15 residues. This clonotype was counted at least ten times.

This chain uses TRBV6-5 with TRBJ1-1; 8 positions match TRBD1. This TCR came from an adult who was a healthcare worker with PCR-confirmed SARS-CoV-2 infection or an uninfected control (not recorded which). Material for sequencing was whole blood. The DNA of the CDR3 is TGTGCCAGCAGAAGTCTCGGACAGGGACGGACTGAAGCTTTCTTT. It encodes CASRSLGQGRTEAFF.